The sequence of this T cell receptor beta chain was determined in a study of shared clonotypes between healthy human individuals. Comments on this clone: The antigen remains undetermined.

Cells designated naive CD8 were CD45RO-negative and were positively selected for CCR7, with terminally differentiated effector memory CD45RA+ cells excluded. Findings of the study overall: It was only blood that was sampled, and tissue repertoires likely differ.

Only in-frame clones appear in the TCRdb table, and some are missing; sequencing was by immunoSEQ multiplex PCR. The sample yields around 1.9 million clones, around 93% seen once. The V end lost 5 bases, the J end lost 4 bases, and 5 bases lay between the germline ends. CDR1 and CDR2 from the germline V gene are SGHVS and FQNEAQ. This CDR3 has 11 amino acids. Sequenced: naive CD8+ T cells from PBMCs. V and J are TRBV7-8 and TRBJ1-2; D is unresolved. The TCR comes from a man aged 18 to 30 in good health. Some clones in this sample may be carry-over from other donors' samples. In DNA, the CDR3 is TGTGCCAGCAGCCCCGGCTATGGCTACACCTTC. Amino acids: CASSPGYGYTF.